A selection of T cell receptor beta chains follows, all from one sample in a study of beta chain features in type 1 diabetes. Sequencing was performed with immunoSEQ multiplex PCR; in TCRdb, only in-frame clones are kept and a portion is missing. The sample shows over 300,000 clones, 7.5% to 9% of them seen only once. Sequencing used central memory CD4+ T cells from blood. The source of these receptors is a woman aged 18-29 years in good health. CDR3s include the opening cysteine and the closing phenylalanine or tryptophan. Each record gives: D gene, V gene, CDR3 length, J gene, clone size, CDR3 DNA, CDR3 protein. D genes are given only for firm matches. The size entry is marked missing in some rows and otherwise reads once, few, many or a size class.

>TRBD2|TRBV7-2|15|TRBJ2-7|.
TGTGCCAGCAGCGTAAGACTAGCGGAACTCTACGAGCAGTACTTC
CASSVRLAELYEQYF
>TRBD1|TRBV28|15|TRBJ1-1|.
TGTGCCAGCAGTCTGGGGACAGGGGGCAGCGCTGAAGCTTTCTTT
CASSLGTGGSAEAFF
>.|TRBV13|18|TRBJ2-1|few
TGTGCCAGCAGCTTAGGCCCATTCAGGGTTATCTCCTACAATGAGCAGTTCTTC
CASSLGPFRVISYNEQFF
>.|TRBV9|14|TRBJ2-1|.
TGTGCCAGCAGCGTCATTAGCTCGGGGGTTGAGCAGTTCTTC
CASSVISSGVEQFF
>TRBD1|TRBV6-1|13|TRBJ2-7|.
TGTGCCAGCAGATCGGGACAGAACTACGAGCAGTACTTC
CASRSGQNYEQYF
>.|TRBV2|12|TRBJ2-3|.
TGTGCCAGCAGTGAAAGCACAGATACGCAGTATTTT
CASSESTDTQYF
>.|TRBV28|13|TRBJ2-1|.
TGTGCCAGCAGTTTGACGGGTTACAATGAGCAGTTCTTC
CASSLTGYNEQFF
>.|TRBV27|12|TRBJ2-3|few
TGTGCCAGCAGTCCGGTCGGTGTTACGCAGTATTTT
CASSPVGVTQYF
>.|TRBV7-3|14|TRBJ2-2|few
TGTGCCAGCAGCTTAGGGTTGACGACCGGGGAGCTGTTTTTT
CASSLGLTTGELFF
>.|TRBV18|14|TRBJ2-2|many
TGTGCCAGCTCACCACAGGGGGACACCGGGGAGCTGTTTTTT
CASSPQGDTGELFF
>.|TRBV27|15|TRBJ1-4|.
TGTGCCAGCAGTCGCTTGGGGGGGGCCGGAGAAAAACTGTTTTTT
CASSRLGGAGEKLFF
>.|TRBV19|15|TRBJ1-2|few
TGTGCCAGTAGTCTCGGGAGCGAAAATTTCTATGGCTACACCTTC
CASSLGSENFYGYTF
>TRBD2|TRBV29-1|15|TRBJ2-6|.
TGCAGCGCTGGGGGAGGGACGTCCGGGGCCAACGTCCTGACTTTC
CSAGGGTSGANVLTF
>.|TRBV7-2|17|TRBJ2-2|few
TGTGCCAGCAGCCGTAGGGCCGCAACCAGTGCCACCGGGGAGCTGTTTTTT
CASSRRAATSATGELFF
>.|TRBV6-5|12|TRBJ2-1|.
TGTGCCAGCAGTTTAACCCGGGACCGCCAAGTCTTC
CASSLTRDRQVF
>TRBD2|TRBV2|13|TRBJ2-1|.
TGTGCCGGCTCTAGCGGGATCTACAATGAGCAGTTCTTC
CAGSSGIYNEQFF
>.|TRBV9|14|TRBJ2-1|few
TGTGCCAGCAGCGTATCTAGCCTAAACAATGAGCAGTTCTTC
CASSVSSLNNEQFF
>.|TRBV18|13|TRBJ1-2|many
TGTGCCAGCTCACCAAGGTTCCGGGAGGGCTACACCTTC
CASSPRFREGYTF
>TRBD2|TRBV7-2|14|TRBJ2-3|few
TGTGCCAGCAGCCGGACTAGCGGGCGAGATACGCAGTATTTT
CASSRTSGRDTQYF
>.|TRBV15|16|TRBJ1-2|few
TGTGCCACCAGCAGAGATCTCACAGGGAAGGGCTATGGCTACACCTTC
CATSRDLTGKGYGYTF
>.|TRBV10-3|13|TRBJ2-7|few
TGTGCCATCAGTGCCTACCTAACCTACGAGCAGTACTTC
CAISAYLTYEQYF
>TRBD1|TRBV5-4|15|TRBJ1-1|.
TGTGCCAGCAGCAAACTGACAGGGGGCGGCACTGAAGCTTTCTTT
CASSKLTGGGTEAFF
>.|TRBV4-3|15|TRBJ2-1|few
TGCGCCAGCAGCCAAGAGGCTGGGCCCTACAATGAGCAGTTCTTC
CASSQEAGPYNEQFF
>.|TRBV6-5|14|TRBJ2-1|.
TGTGCCAGCCGATCGGACATCTCCTACAATGAGCAGTTCTTC
CASRSDISYNEQFF
>.|TRBV21-1|8|TRBJ1-1|.
TGTCCCTATTGTGAAGCTTTCTTT
CPYCEAFF
>.|TRBV4-1|16|TRBJ1-4|.
TGCGCCAGCAGCCAAGGAGTGGCCCGGACTAATGAAAAACTGTTTTTT
CASSQGVARTNEKLFF
>.|TRBV11-2|13|TRBJ2-2|many
TGTGCCAGCAGCCTGGACTACACCGGGGAGCTGTTTTTT
CASSLDYTGELFF
>.|TRBV27|13|TRBJ2-7|.
TGTGCCAGCAGGATAGGACCACGCTACGAGCAGTACTTC
CASRIGPRYEQYF
>.|TRBV27|14|TRBJ2-5|.
TGTGCCAGCAGTCTGACAGGAAACCAAGAGACCCAGTACTTC
CASSLTGNQETQYF
>TRBD2|TRBV27|16|TRBJ2-1|.
TGTGCCACCAATTCAGTCGCTAGCGGGGGATACAATGAGCAGTTCTTC
CATNSVASGGYNEQFF
>.|TRBV5-6|13|TRBJ2-7|many
TGTGCCAGCAGCTTATTGGTTCAGTACGAGCAGTACTTC
CASSLLVQYEQYF
>.|TRBV7-3|21|TRBJ1-2|many
TGTGCCAGCAGCCTGGATTGTCTTGGCTATATGGGCTCTGCAGATCGCGGCCGCTACACCTTC
CASSLDCLGYMGSADRGRYTF
>.|TRBV7-8|15|TRBJ2-3|few
TGTGCCAGCAGCTTATTTGGGAGAGTCCCAGATACGCAGTATTTT
CASSLFGRVPDTQYF
>.|TRBV6-1|17|TRBJ2-3|.
TGTGCCAGCAGTGAACGAGTGCCCTCTCTCAACACAGATACGCAGTATTTT
CASSERVPSLNTDTQYF
>.|TRBV6-6|15|TRBJ2-1|.
TGTGCCAGCAGTTATGTGGTAGTTAGCGCGGTGGAGCAGTTCTTC
CASSYVVVSAVEQFF
>.|TRBV4-2|14|TRBJ2-3|few
TGTGCCAGCAGCCCTACTGGGGACACAGATACGCAGTATTTT
CASSPTGDTDTQYF
>.|TRBV18|13|TRBJ1-1|few
TGTGCCAGCTCACCACAGGGATTGCTTGAAGCTTTCTTT
CASSPQGLLEAFF
>TRBD1|TRBV27|16|TRBJ1-4|.
TGTGCCAGCAGTCTAGAAGGGACAGGGAGACGTGAAAAACTGTTTTTT
CASSLEGTGRREKLFF
>.|TRBV19|12|TRBJ1-2|.
TGTGCCAGTAGAAACCTCGCCTATGGCTACACCTTC
CASRNLAYGYTF
>.|TRBV28|14|TRBJ1-4|once
TGTGCCAGCATATCATTCGGGACTAATGAAAAACTGTTTTTT
CASISFGTNEKLFF
>.|TRBV4-3|16|TRBJ2-5|.
TGCGCCAGCAGCCAAGAGTTGGCCGGGGGAAAAGAGACCCAGTACTTC
CASSQELAGGKETQYF
>.|TRBV14|13|TRBJ2-1|.
TGTGCCAGCAGCCAAGTTGTGGGTAACGAGCAGTTCTTC
CASSQVVGNEQFF
>TRBD2|TRBV6-1|16|TRBJ2-1|.
TGTGCCATCAGTGATCCGGGGGGACTAACATACAATGAGCAGTTCTTC
CAISDPGGLTYNEQFF
>.|TRBV2|14|TRBJ2-1|.
TGTGCCAGCAGACGGCAGAGCTCCTACAATGAGCAGTTCTTC
CASRRQSSYNEQFF
>TRBD2|TRBV19|16|TRBJ2-2|few
TGTGCCAGTAGTAAATACCAGCGGGAGGACACCGGGGAGCTGTTTTTT
CASSKYQREDTGELFF
>.|TRBV28|14|TRBJ2-5|.
TGTGCCAGCAGTTTTCGGGCAGGGATCGAGACCCAGTACTTC
CASSFRAGIETQYF
>.|TRBV7-9|16|TRBJ2-1|.
TGTGCCAGCAGCTTAGATGTGGCAGGGGCCGGGGATGAGCAGTTCTTC
CASSLDVAGAGDEQFF
>.|TRBV5-4|12|TRBJ1-1|.
TGTGCCAGCAGCTCACCATACACTGAAGCTTTCTTT
CASSSPYTEAFF